This T cell receptor (beta chain) was obtained from a study of T cells in Graves' hyperthyroidism and ophthalmopathy. RNA transcripts provided the source from which TCR beta CDR3 regions were amplified. TCR CDR3 regions were first amplified by RT-PCR with HTBI primers. TCRdb reprocessed the multiplex PCR reads with MiXCR, giving one entry per CDR3 protein. The table includes hundreds of thousands of distinct CDR3 sequences, 13% detected once. This clonotype occurred a few times. Sequence at one end of the junction differs from germline and may be a read error. This CDR3 comprises 15 residues. Looked up from germline, CDR1 is SSHAT and CDR2 is FNYEAQ (reference sequence).

The TCR was taken from a woman aged 18-35 years with Graves' hyperthyroidism. The chain uses TRBV7-7 and TRBJ2-1; TRBD2 matches 9 bases. The sample taken for sequencing was blood. CDR3 sequence (DNA): TGTGCTAGCAGCTTTTTCCTAGCGGGATACGATGAGCAGTTCTTC. Translation: CASSFFLAGYDEQFF.